This T cell receptor (beta chain) emerged from a study of blood T cell repertoires in COVID-19. Germline CDR1 and CDR2: LNHNV and YYDKDF (reference sequence). Between the trimmed V and J ends, which lost 0 bases and 6 bases, there was a span of 9 bases. CDR3 length equals 13 residues. Assignment of participants to cohorts was predicated upon participant-reported clinical history. Using immunoSEQ multiplex PCR, the repertoire was profiled, and TCRdb retains in-frame clones only, with some absent. Seen here are 150,000 to 200,000 clones, around 73% observed once, and the top ten hold 15% to 20%. The specimen was PBMCs or T cells enriched from blood (not recorded which). This receptor was taken from a woman in her 50s who had recovered from COVID-19. The chain has TRBV15 and TRBJ2-7; possible D gene TRBD2, 5 bases. CDR3 residues: CATSRELRVEQYF. The DNA of the CDR3 is TGTGCCACCAGCAGAGAACTGAGGGTCGAGCAGTACTTC.